These 9 T cell receptor beta chains were all obtained from the same sample, sequenced in a study of cytomegalovirus exposure and HLA in healthy donors (dated by TCRdb to 2015 to 2018). The library was built by means of the immunoSEQ multiplex PCR assay. The multiplex PCR relied on a mix of 60 forward primers for TCR Vbeta segments and 13 reverse primers for TCR Jbeta segments. The immuneACCESS repertoire file appears here via TCRdb, limited to in-frame rearrangements. These files lack a portion of the clones; in checked studies, under half of the deficit traces to unresolved V genes, and the cause of the others is not known. This sample has roughly 110,000 clones in its table, and about 83% of those were observed once. The ten largest clones add up to roughly 2.6% of the sample. The specimen sequenced was PBMCs. The source is a female donor in good health and CMV-seronegative.

A single count supports this clone. The gene calls are TRBV11-2 and TRBJ1-1; 7 positions agree with TRBD1. CDR1 SGHAT and CDR2 FQNNGV come from the germline V gene. V dropped 1 base and J dropped 10; count of bases not matched to a gene: 3. The CDR3 consists of 12 residues. The CDR3 protein is CASSLVQGGAFF. The CDR3 nucleotides read TGTGCCAGCAGCTTAGTCCAGGGGGGAGCTTTCTTT.

The chain joins TRBV19 to TRBJ2-1, with a possible D match to TRBD1 (5 bases). The V gene's germline CDR1 is LNHDA and CDR2 SQIVND (reference sequence). Trimming took off 6 bases at V and 1 base at J, with 19 bases between the two ends. This CDR3 comprises 17 residues. CDR3 region: CASRFTLGGASYNEQFF. The CDR3 region has the DNA TGTGCCAGTAGATTCACCCTGGGTGGGGCTTCCTACAATGAGCAGTTCTTC.

The rearrangement uses TRBV18 and TRBJ2-3, with 8 positions matching TRBD1. J was trimmed by 4 bases and V by 4 bases; bases with no gene match: 4. Germline CDR1 reads KGHSH; CDR2 reads LQKENI. The CDR3 covers 14 residues. CDR3 in amino acids: CASSLNRGADTQYF. The CDR3 DNA follows: TGTGCCAGCTCACTCAACAGGGGGGCAGATACGCAGTATTTT.

This clone was recorded a few times. The chain employs TRBV7-9 and TRBJ2-6, with 7 bases that match TRBD1. V trimming: 5 bases; J trimming: 2 bases; junction bases outside the gene matches: 9. CDR3 length: 17 amino acids. Germline loops: CDR1 SEHNR, CDR2 FQNEAQ (reference sequence). The CDR3 is CASSHTDRLAGANVLTF. CDR3 coding DNA: TGTGCCAGCAGCCATACGGACAGGCTGGCTGGGGCCAACGTCCTGACTTTC.

This chain links TRBV10-3 with TRBJ2-1; 11 nucleotides line up with TRBD2. Trimming took 5 bases from V and 0 from J; bases not matched to a gene: 6. CDR3 length: 17 residues. Per the germline V gene, CDR1 is ENHRY and CDR2 is SYGVKD. Here the CDR3 reads CAISKLAGANSYNEQFF. The CDR3 region has the DNA TGTGCCATCAGTAAACTAGCGGGGGCCAACTCCTACAATGAGCAGTTCTTC.

This chain joins TRBV6-6 and TRBJ1-5; 7 bases are shared with TRBD1. CDR1 MNHNY and CDR2 SVGAGI come from the germline V gene (reference sequence). J was trimmed by 5 bases and V by 6 bases; bases with no gene match: 4. This CDR3 spans 13 amino acids. The CDR3 bases are TGTGCCAGCAGCTGGGACAGTTATCAGCCCCAGCATTTT. Protein product: CASSWDSYQPQHF.

The CDR3 coding sequence is TGTGCCAGCAGCCAGCTACTAGATACTAGCACAGATACGCAGTATTTT. Its translation: CASSQLLDTSTDTQYF. V usage is TRBV14 and J usage is TRBJ2-3; possible D gene TRBD2, 5 bases. The CDR3 totals 16 residues. Germline loops: CDR1 SGHDN, CDR2 FVKESK. V was clipped by 3 bases and J by 0 bases, with 13 bases between them.

The rearrangement uses TRBV10-1 and TRBJ2-1; weak D call: TRBD2 (5 bases). The CDR3 runs to 14 residues. Germline CDR1 WNHNN, CDR2 SYGVQD (reference sequence). Trimming took 5 bases from V and 6 from J, leaving 14 bases between them. CDR3 protein: CASSHPGSSNEQFF. In nucleotides, the CDR3 is TGCGCCAGCAGTCATCCGGGGTCAAGCAATGAGCAGTTCTTC.

The chain recombines TRBV7-8 with TRBJ1-1, with unresolved D. Germline CDR1 SGHVS, CDR2 FQNEAQ. Trimming stripped 1 base from V and 1 base from J, with 4 bases between. The CDR3 length is 13 residues. The CDR3 nucleotides read TGTGCCAGCAGCTTAGGCAGGAACACTGAAGCTTTCTTT. Amino acid sequence: CASSLGRNTEAFF.